These 6 T cell receptor beta chains share one sample of origin, sequenced in a study of T cells in Graves' hyperthyroidism and ophthalmopathy. There were TCR beta CDR3 regions amplified from RNA transcripts. The primer set for the first-round RT-PCR of the TCR CDR3 was HTBI. TCRdb itself ran the multiplex PCR reads through MiXCR, one entry per CDR3 protein. Here the sample spans 500,000 to 800,000 distinct CDR3 sequences, 45% being singletons. Sequencing input: peripheral blood or thyroid tissue (not recorded which). The receptors stem from an adult man with Graves' disease, either hyperthyroidism or ophthalmopathy (not recorded which).

This clonotype was picked up many times. The chain recombines TRBV29-1 with TRBJ1-1, with D possibly matching TRBD1 (6 bases). CDR1 is SQVTM and CDR2 is ANQGSEA in the germline V gene. This CDR3 comprises 15 residues. V was trimmed by 0 bases and J by 0 bases, leaving 11 bases between them. CDR3 residues: CSVEEQGGMNTEAFF. The CDR3 nucleotides read TGCAGCGTTGAAGAACAGGGAGGGATGAACACTGAAGCTTTCTTT. The full variable domain, with the rest looked up from reference TRBV29-1 and TRBJ1-1, is SAVISQKPSRDICQRGTSLTIQCQVDSQVTMMFWYRQQPGQSLTLIATANQGSEATYESGFVIDKFPISRPNLTFSTLTVSNMSPEDSSIYLCSVEEQGGMNTEAFFGQGTRLTVV.

V and J are TRBV5-1 and TRBJ1-1; D is uncertain. The CDR3 has 14 amino acids. Trimming shortened V by 6 bases and J by 5 bases, and 17 bases separated the two germline ends. Germline assignment: CDR1 SGHRS and CDR2 YFSETQ. The CDR3 region is CASTMQYLGTEAFF. In DNA form, the CDR3 reads TGCGCCAGCACCATGCAGTATTTAGGGACTGAAGCTTTCTTT.

The genes are TRBV25-1 and TRBJ2-7; 9 nucleotides line up with TRBD1. The V segment lost 2 bases and the J segment 4 bases; nucleotides outside the gene matches: 9. Germline CDR1 and CDR2: MGHDK and SYGVNS. The CDR3 totals 16 residues. The CDR3, as DNA: TGTGCCAGCAGTGAAGTGAGGACAGGGGAATATTACGAGCAGTACTTC. Translated, it gives CASSEVRTGEYYEQYF.

This chain uses TRBV11-2 with TRBJ1-4; 12 bases match TRBD1. Losses at the gene ends were 5 bases for V and 7 bases for J; bases not matched to a gene: 8. Germline CDR1 reads SGHAT; CDR2 reads FQNNGV. The CDR3 totals 16 residues. Here the CDR3 reads CASSGGTGGAGEKLFF. CDR3 DNA sequence: TGTGCCAGCAGCGGCGGGACAGGGGGCGCCGGTGAAAAACTGTTTTTT.

Of note for this clonotype: A single base separates this from a much larger clone, so it may be a read error. The chain couples TRBV7-9 to TRBJ1-4, with a possible D match to TRBD1 (6 bases). This CDR3 spans 15 amino acids. CDR1 SEHNR and CDR2 FQNEAQ come from the germline V gene (reference sequence). The CDR3 here is CASRGSGATDEKLFF. In DNA, the CDR3 is TGTGCCAGCAGGGGCTCGGGGGCAACTGATGAAAAACTGTTTTTT.

This clonotype was seen a few times. The rearrangement links TRBV12-3 or TRBV12-4 to TRBJ2-7; D unresolved. The CDR3 is 13 amino acids. The V end was cut by 5 bases, the J end by 6 bases, with 14 bases between. CDR3 amino acids: CASSEERWAEQYF. DNA of the CDR3: TGTGCCAGCAGTGAAGAAAGATGGGCCGAGCAGTACTTC.